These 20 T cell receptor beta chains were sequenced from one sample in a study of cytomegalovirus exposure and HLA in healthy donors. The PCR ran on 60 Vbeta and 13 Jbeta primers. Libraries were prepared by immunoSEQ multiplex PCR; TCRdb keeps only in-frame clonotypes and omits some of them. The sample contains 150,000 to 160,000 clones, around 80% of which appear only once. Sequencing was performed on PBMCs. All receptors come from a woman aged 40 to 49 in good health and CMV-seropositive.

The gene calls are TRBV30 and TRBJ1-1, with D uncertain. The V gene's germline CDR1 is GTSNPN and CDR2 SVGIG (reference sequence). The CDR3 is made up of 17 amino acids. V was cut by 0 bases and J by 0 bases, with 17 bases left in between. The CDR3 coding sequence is TGTGCCTGGAGTGTACGATTGTTGGGAGGGATGAACACTGAAGCTTTCTTT. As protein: CAWSVRLLGGMNTEAFF.

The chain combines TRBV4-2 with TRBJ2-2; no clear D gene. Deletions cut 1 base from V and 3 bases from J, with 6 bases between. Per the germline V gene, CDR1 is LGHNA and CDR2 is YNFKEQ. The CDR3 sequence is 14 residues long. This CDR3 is CASSQVRDTGELFF. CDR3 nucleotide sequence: TGTGCCAGCAGCCAAGTGCGAGACACCGGGGAGCTGTTTTTT.

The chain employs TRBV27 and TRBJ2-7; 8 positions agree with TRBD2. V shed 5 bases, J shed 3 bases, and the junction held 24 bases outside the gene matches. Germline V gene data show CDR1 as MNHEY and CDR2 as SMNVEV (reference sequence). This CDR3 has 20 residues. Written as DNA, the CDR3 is TGTGCCAGCAGTAAATTGTGGGCTAGCGGGCCCGAGGCAGGGTTCTACGAGCAGTACTTC. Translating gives CASSKLWASGPEAGFYEQYF.

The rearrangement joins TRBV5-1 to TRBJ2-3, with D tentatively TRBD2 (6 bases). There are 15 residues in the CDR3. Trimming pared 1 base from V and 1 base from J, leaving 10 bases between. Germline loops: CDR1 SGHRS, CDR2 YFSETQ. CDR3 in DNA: TGCGCCAGCAGCTTGTCGGGGGAGCGCACAGATACGCAGTATTTT. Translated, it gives CASSLSGERTDTQYF.

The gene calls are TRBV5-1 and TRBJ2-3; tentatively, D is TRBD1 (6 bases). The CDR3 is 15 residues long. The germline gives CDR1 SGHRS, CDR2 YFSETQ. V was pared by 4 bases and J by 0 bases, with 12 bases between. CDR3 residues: CASSRETGSTDTQYF. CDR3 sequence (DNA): TGCGCCAGCAGCCGCGAGACAGGAAGCACAGATACGCAGTATTTT.

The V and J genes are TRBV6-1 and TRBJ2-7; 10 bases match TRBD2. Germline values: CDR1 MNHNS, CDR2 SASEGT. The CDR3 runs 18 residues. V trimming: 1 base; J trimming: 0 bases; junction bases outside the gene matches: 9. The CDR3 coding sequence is TGTGCCAGCAGTGAAGAGCTAGCGGGGGAAAGGAGCTCCTACGAGCAGTACTTC. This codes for CASSEELAGERSSYEQYF.

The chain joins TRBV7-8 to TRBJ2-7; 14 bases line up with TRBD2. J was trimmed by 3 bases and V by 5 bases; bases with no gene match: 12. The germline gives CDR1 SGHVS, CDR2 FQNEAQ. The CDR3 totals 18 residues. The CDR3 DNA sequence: TGTGCCAGCAGCCTGGTACCTCCGGGACTAGCGGGAGTCTACGAGCAGTACTTC. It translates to CASSLVPPGLAGVYEQYF.

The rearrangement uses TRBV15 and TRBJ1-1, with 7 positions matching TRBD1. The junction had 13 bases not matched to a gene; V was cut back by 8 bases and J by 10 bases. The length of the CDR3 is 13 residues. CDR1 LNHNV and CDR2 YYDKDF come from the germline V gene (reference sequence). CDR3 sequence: CATGLGATGTAFF. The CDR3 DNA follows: TGTGCCACCGGCCTAGGGGCGACAGGGACAGCTTTCTTT.

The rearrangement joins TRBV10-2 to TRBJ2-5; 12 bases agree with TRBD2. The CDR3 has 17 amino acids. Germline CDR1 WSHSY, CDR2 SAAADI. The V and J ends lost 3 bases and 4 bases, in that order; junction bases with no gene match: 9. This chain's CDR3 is CASSEPILAGGPETQYF. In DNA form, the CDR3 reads TGCGCCAGCAGTGAACCGATTCTAGCGGGAGGGCCAGAGACCCAGTACTTC.

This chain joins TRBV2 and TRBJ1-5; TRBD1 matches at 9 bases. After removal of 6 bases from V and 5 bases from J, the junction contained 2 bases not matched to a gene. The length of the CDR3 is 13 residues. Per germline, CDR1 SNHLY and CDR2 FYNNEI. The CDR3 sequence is CASRNRGHQPQHF. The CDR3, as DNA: TGTGCCAGCAGAAACAGGGGGCATCAGCCCCAGCATTTT.

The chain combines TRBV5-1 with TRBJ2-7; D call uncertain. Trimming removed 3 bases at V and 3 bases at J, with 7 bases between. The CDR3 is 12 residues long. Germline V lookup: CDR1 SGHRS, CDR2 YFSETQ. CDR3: CASSSPSYEQYF. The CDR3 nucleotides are TGCGCCAGCAGCTCCCCGAGCTACGAGCAGTACTTC.

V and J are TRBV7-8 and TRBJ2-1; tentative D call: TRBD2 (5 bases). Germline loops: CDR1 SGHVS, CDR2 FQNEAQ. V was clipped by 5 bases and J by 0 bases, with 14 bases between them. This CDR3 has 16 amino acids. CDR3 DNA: TGTGCCAGCAGCCCAGCGGTGTTCAGCTCCTACAATGAGCAGTTCTTC. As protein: CASSPAVFSSYNEQFF.

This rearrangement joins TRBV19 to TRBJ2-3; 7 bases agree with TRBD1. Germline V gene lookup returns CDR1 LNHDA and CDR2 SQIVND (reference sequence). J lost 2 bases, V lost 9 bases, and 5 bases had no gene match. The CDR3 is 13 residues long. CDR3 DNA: TGTGCCAGCCGGGACAGCAACACAGATACGCAGTATTTT. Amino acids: CASRDSNTDTQYF.

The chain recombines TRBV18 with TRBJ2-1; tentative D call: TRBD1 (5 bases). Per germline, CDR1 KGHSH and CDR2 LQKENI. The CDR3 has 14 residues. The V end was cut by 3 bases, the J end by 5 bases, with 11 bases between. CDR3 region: CASSPRQGDNEQFF. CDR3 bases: TGTGCCAGCTCACCGAGGCAGGGTGACAATGAGCAGTTCTTC.

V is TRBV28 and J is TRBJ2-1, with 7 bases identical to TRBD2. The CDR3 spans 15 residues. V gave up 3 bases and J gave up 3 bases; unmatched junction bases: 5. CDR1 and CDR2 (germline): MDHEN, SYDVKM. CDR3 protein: CASSFSGGLYNEQFF. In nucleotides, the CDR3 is TGTGCCAGCAGTTTTTCGGGGGGACTCTACAATGAGCAGTTCTTC.

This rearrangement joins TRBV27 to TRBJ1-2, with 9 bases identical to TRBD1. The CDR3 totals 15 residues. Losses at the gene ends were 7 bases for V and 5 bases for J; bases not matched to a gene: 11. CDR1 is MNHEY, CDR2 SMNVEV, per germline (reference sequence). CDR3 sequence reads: CASTSERDRAYGYTF. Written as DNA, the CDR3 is TGTGCCAGCACCTCAGAGCGGGACAGGGCTTATGGCTACACCTTC.

CDR3 coding DNA: TGTGCCAGCAGCTTAGCAGGGGGAAATCAGCCCCAGCATTTT. Its protein is CASSLAGGNQPQHF. The J gene is TRBJ1-5, the V gene TRBV11-2; 7 bases map to TRBD1. Germline-derived CDR1 and CDR2 are SGHAT and FQNNGV. This CDR3 comprises 14 residues. V trimming: 1 base; J trimming: 4 bases; junction bases outside the gene matches: 1.

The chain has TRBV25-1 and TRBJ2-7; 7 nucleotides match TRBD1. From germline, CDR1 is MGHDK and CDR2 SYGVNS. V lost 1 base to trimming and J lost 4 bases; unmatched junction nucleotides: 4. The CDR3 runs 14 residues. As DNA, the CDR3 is TGTGCCAGCAGTGAATCCGGGACAGAGTACGAGCAGTACTTC. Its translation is CASSESGTEYEQYF.

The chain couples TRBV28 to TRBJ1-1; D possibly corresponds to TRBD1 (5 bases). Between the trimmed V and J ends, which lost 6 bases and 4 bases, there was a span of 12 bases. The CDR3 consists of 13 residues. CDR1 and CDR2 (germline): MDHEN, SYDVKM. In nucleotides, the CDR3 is TGTGCCAGCAGCCTTACAAGGGGCACTGAAGCTTTCTTT. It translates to CASSLTRGTEAFF.

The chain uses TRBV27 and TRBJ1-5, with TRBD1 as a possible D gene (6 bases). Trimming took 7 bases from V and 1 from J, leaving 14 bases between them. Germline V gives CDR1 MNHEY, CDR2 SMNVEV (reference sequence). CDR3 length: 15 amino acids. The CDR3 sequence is CASNQQGYSNQPQHF. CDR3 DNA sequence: TGTGCCAGCAATCAACAGGGATACAGCAATCAGCCCCAGCATTTT.